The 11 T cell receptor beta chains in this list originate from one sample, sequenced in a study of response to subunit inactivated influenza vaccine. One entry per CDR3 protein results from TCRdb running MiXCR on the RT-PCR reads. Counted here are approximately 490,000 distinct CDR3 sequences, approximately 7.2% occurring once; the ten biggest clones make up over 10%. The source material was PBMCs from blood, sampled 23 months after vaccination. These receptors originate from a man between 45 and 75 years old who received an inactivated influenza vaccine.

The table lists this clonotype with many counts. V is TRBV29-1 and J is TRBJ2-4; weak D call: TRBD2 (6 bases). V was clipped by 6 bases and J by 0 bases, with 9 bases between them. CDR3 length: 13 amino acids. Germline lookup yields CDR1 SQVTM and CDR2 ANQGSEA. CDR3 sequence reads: CSVGGLAKNIQYF. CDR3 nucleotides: TGCAGCGTCGGGGGTTTAGCCAAAAACATTCAGTACTTC.

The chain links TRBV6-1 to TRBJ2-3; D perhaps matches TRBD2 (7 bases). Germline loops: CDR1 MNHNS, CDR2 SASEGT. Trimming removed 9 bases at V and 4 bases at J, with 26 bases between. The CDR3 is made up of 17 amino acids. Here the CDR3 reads CARGQKVAGRGPDTQYF. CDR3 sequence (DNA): TGTGCCAGGGGGCAGAAGGTGGCGGGGCGGGGGCCAGATACGCAGTATTTT.

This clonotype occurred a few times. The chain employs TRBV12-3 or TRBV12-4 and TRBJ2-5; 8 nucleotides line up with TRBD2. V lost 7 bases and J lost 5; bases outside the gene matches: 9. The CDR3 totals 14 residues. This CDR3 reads CASNFGGADETQYF. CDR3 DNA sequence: TGTGCCAGCAATTTCGGGGGGGCAGACGAGACCCAGTACTTC.

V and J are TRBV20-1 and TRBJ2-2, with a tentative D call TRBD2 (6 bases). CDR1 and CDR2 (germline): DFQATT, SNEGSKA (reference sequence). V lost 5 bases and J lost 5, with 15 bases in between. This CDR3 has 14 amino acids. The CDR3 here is CSAYGLEGTGELFF. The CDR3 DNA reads TGCAGTGCTTACGGACTGGAGGGGACCGGGGAGCTGTTTTTT.

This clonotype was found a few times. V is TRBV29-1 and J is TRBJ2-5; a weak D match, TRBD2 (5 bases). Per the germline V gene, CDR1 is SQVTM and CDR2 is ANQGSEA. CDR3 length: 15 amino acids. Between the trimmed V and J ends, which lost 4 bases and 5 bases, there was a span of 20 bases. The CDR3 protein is CSVVLDSRRFETQYF. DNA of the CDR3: TGCAGCGTTGTCTTGGACTCCAGGCGGTTTGAGACCCAGTACTTC.

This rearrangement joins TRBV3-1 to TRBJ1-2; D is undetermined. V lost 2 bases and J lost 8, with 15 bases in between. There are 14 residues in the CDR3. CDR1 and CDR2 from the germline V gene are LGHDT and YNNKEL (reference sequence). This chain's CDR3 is CASSQTGLGRGYTF. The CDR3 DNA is TGTGCCAGCAGCCAAACCGGGCTCGGGAGAGGCTACACCTTC.

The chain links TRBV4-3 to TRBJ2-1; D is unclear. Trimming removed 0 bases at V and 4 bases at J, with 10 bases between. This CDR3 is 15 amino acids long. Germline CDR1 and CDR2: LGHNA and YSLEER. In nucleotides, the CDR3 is TGCGCCAGCAGCCAAGACGGGCAGCCGTACAATGAGCAGTTCTTC. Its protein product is CASSQDGQPYNEQFF.

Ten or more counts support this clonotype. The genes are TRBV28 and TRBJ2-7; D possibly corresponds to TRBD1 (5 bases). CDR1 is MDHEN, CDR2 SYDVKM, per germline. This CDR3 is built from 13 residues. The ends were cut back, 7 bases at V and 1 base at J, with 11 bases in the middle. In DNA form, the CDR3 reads TGTGCCAGCACCAGACAGAGTTCCTACGAGCAGTACTTC. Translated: CASTRQSSYEQYF.

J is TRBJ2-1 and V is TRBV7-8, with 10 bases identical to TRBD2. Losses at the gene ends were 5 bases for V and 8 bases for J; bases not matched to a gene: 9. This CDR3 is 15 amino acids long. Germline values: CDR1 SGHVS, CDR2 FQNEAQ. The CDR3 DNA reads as TGTGCCAGCAGCCTAAAAGCGGGAGGGCCATATGAGCAGTTCTTC. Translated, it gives CASSLKAGGPYEQFF.

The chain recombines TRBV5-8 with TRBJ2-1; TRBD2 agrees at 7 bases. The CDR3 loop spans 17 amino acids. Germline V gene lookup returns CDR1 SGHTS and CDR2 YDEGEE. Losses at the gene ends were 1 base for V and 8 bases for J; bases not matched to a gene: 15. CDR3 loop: CASSLFPAGSLQDEQFF. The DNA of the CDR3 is TGTGCCAGCAGCTTGTTTCCAGCGGGGTCTCTGCAGGATGAGCAGTTCTTC.

The CDR3, as DNA: TGTGCCAGTAGTAACGGCCGACAGGGAAGGACTGAAGCTTTCTTT. Translation gives CASSNGRQGRTEAFF. The chain links TRBV19 to TRBJ1-1; 7 bases map to TRBD1. Germline loops: CDR1 LNHDA, CDR2 SQIVND (reference sequence). The CDR3 spans 15 residues. J was trimmed by 5 bases and V by 4 bases; bases with no gene match: 10.